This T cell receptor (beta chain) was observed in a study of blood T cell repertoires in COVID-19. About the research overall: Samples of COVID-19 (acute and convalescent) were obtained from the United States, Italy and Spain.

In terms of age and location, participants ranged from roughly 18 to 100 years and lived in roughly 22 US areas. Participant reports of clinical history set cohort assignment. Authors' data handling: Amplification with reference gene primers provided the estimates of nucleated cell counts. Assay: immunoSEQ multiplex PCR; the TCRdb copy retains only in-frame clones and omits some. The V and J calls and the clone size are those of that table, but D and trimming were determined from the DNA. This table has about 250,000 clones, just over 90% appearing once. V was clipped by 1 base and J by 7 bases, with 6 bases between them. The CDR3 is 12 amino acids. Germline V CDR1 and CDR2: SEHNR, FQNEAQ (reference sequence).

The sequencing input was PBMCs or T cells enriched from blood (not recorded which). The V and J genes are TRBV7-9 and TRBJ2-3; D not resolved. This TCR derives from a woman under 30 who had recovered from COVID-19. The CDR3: CASSLGLYTQYF. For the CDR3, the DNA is TGTGCCAGCAGCTTAGGACTTTATACGCAGTATTTT. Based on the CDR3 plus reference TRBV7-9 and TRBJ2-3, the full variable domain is DTGVSQNPRHKITKRGQNVTFRCDPISEHNRLYWYRQTLGQGPEFLTYFQNEAQLEKSRLLSDRFSAERPKGSFSTLEIQRTEQGDSAMYLCASSLGLYTQYFGPGTRLTVL.